This section outlines one T cell receptor (beta chain) sequence together with its context. Its antigen remains unidentified. This CDR3 contains 14 residues. Trimming took off 3 bases at V and 0 bases at J, with 7 bases between the two ends. Per the germline V gene, CDR1 is SGHTA and CDR2 is FQGTGA. The data were produced by immunoSEQ multiplex PCR, yet TCRdb's version contains in-frame clones alone and is incomplete. Of some 87,000 clones listed, approximately 92% are singletons. The data are from a study of T cell responses to AZD1222 COVID-19 vaccine. Study results and caveats: Spike-wide coverage was observed for vaccine-associated CD4 TCRs, with dominant responses at 160-218 and 743-854.

The sequence was collected from an adult in good health. The input for sequencing was peripheral blood, taken on day 0 of AZD1222 vaccination. The rearrangement joins TRBV7-3 to TRBJ2-3; TRBD1 or TRBD2 may be the D gene (5 bases each). CDR3 nucleotide sequence: TGTGCCAGCAGCTTTGGGGGTAGCACAGATACGCAGTATTTT. It encodes CASSFGGSTDTQYF.